The TCR beta chain under discussion was sequenced for a study of CD8+ T cells in alopecia areata (dated by TCRdb to the late 2010s). Background for the entire study: The treated patients took part in an open-label pilot trial in which moderate-to-severe alopecia areata was treated with oral tofacitinib at 5 to 10 mg twice daily. Patients received tofacitinib for 6 to 18 months and were then followed off drug for 6 months to check for delayed response and recurrence. To study T cell clonal expansion in alopecia areata, the researchers applied high-throughput TCRbeta sequencing to both the C3H/HeJ mouse model and human patients. Scalp tissue and sorted CD4+ and CD8+ peripheral blood T cells from patchy and totalis/universalis alopecia areata patients and from healthy controls were covered by human TCRbeta sequencing. Biopsies were taken from tofacitinib-treated patients at baseline and at 4 and 24 weeks of treatment, and a later scalp biopsy was taken in several of the tofacitinib-treated patients. Scalp clonality was compared among normal scalp (n=4), patchy alopecia areata scalp (n=8), and alopecia totalis/universalis scalp (n=8). The RNA source kit depended on sample type: the PAXgene miRNA kit for fixed scalp, the miRNeasy kit for PBMCs, and the RNeasy kit for mouse skin. Amplification of TCRbeta CDR3 regions was done by immunoSEQ multiplex PCR using 35 Vbeta forward primers and 13 Jbeta reverse primers. Study-wide findings and limitations: Lesional scalp, especially in alopecia totalis/universalis, showed higher clonality and more expanded CD8+ clones than normal scalp, suggesting antigenic drive. Scalp TCR repertoire analysis is complicated because resident alphabeta T cells in normal human skin are also sequenced, whereas mouse skin is dominated by gammadelta T cells. Shared TCR sequences between patients were less evident than in mice, which may be partly attributable to HLA diversity in the patient population.

Trimmed from V: 6 bases; trimmed from J: 4 bases; junction bases lacking a gene match: 10. The germline V gene (reference sequence) provides CDR1 LNHDA and CDR2 SQIVND. Counted from cysteine to phenylalanine, this CDR3 has 15 amino acids. Only the CDR3 part of the read is kept: 45 bases, read in frame from the first base. Turning to this clone: No cognate antigen has been identified for it. No quality values exist for individual bases; no much larger clone is one base distant.

The sample's time point label is to be understood as: baseline before oral tofacitinib. Lesional scalp punch biopsies and peripheral blood were obtained from alopecia areata patients. PBMCs were isolated by density centrifugation and stained for CD3, CD4 and CD8, after which CD4+ and CD8+ T cells were sorted on a FACSAria. Library construction relied on the immunoSEQ multiplex PCR assay. For TCR sequencing, RNA was extracted from every sample and reverse transcribed into cDNA to serve as template. First-strand cDNA was synthesized with SuperScript III using a 2:1 mix of oligo-dT and random hexamers. A synthetic immune receptor repertoire was used to assess amplification bias, and residual bias was removed computationally. The original methods were these. Raw reads were preprocessed to remove errors, and CDR3 was defined by IMGT conventions from the conserved cysteine to phenylalanine. To get clonality, Shannon entropy was normalized by log2 of the number of productive unique TCRs and the result was subtracted from 1. Whether each scalp clone was CD4 or CD8 was inferred by checking scalp TCRbeta sequences against the CD4 and CD8 repertoires from sorted blood. Imported from immuneACCESS, the table was reduced by TCRdb to in-frame sequences with V and J called. These copies leave out some clones; in studies compared against another copy, an unresolved V gene accounts for under half, and the cause of the remainder is not known. V, J and clone size derive from that table, while D and trimming were established from the DNA sequence. The sample records some 150,000 clones, about 51% of which are singletons. Roughly 19% of the sample is in the top ten clones.

The specimen was CD8+ T cells sorted from blood, collected at week 0. The chain is assembled from TRBV19 and TRBJ2-7, and TRBD1 aligns with 9 junction nucleotides. The TCR sequence derives from a human donor with alopecia areata. The DNA reads as follows: TGTGCCAGTAGCGATCTGGGACAGGGAGAATACGAGCAGTACTTC. Translated, it reads CASSDLGQGEYEQYF.